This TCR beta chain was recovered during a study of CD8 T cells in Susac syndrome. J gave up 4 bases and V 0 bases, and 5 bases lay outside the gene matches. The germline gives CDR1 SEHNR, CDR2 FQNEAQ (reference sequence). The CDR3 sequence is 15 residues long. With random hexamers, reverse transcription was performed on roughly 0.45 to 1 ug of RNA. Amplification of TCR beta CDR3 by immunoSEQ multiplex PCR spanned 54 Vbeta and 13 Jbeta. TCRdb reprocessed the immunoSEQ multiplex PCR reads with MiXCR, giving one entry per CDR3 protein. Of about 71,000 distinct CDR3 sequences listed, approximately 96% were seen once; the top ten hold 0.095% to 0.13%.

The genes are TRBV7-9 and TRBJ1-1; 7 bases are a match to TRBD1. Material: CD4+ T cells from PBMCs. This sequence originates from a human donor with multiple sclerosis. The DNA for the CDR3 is TGTGCCAGCAGCTTAGCGAAGGCAGGGGGCACTGAAGCTTTCTTT. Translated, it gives CASSLAKAGGTEAFF.